Presented here are 2 T cell receptor beta chains from one specimen sequenced in a study of OX40 agonist ivuxolimab in advanced cancers. TCRdb's copy holds only in-frame clones and misses some; the assay was immunoSEQ multiplex PCR. The data contain about 61,000 clones, more than 85% of them singletons. The material sequenced was CD4+ or CD8+ T cells sorted from blood, taken in a trial of the OX40 agonist ivuxolimab. Source of these receptors: an adult with an advanced solid tumor such as melanoma, head and neck, liver or kidney cancer.

This chain links TRBV19 with TRBJ2-7; possible D gene TRBD2, 6 bases. Germline assignment: CDR1 LNHDA and CDR2 SQIVND (reference sequence). V dropped 5 bases and J dropped 4 bases, with 12 bases sitting between them. This CDR3 comprises 13 residues. The CDR3 DNA follows: TGTGCCAGTAGTGGGGGGTCCAGGTACGAGCAGTACTTC. Encoded protein: CASSGGSRYEQYF.

This chain joins TRBV6-1 and TRBJ1-1; D unclear. This CDR3 comprises 16 residues. Germline values: CDR1 MNHNS, CDR2 SASEGT. Trimming cost V 0 bases and J 4 bases, with 15 bases left between them. This CDR3 is CASSEAGRPRATEAFF. Here the CDR3 DNA reads TGTGCCAGCAGTGAAGCTGGCCGCCCGAGGGCCACTGAAGCTTTCTTT.